The 13 T cell receptor beta chains listed next were all sequenced from one sample in a study of T cell responses to AZD1222 COVID-19 vaccine. The method was immunoSEQ multiplex PCR; TCRdb's version includes in-frame clones alone and lacks a portion of them. Among 250,000 to 300,000 clones listed, 85% to 95% were seen once. The source was peripheral blood, collected 28 days after the second AZD1222 dose. These receptors all stem from an adult who received the AZD1222 COVID-19 vaccine.

This chain connects TRBV5-5 to TRBJ2-7; D may be TRBD1 or TRBD2 (5 bases each). V was clipped by 4 bases and J by 2 bases, with 13 bases between them. Per the germline V gene, CDR1 is SGHKS and CDR2 is YYEKEE (reference sequence). The CDR3 is 14 amino acids. CDR3 loop: CASSPGPMTYEQYF. The CDR3 DNA sequence: TGTGCCAGCAGCCCGGGACCGATGACCTACGAGCAGTACTTC.

CDR3 bases: TGTGCCAGCAGCTTACCAGGGAACTATGGCTACACCTTC. It translates to CASSLPGNYGYTF. The V call is TRBV13, the J call TRBJ1-2, with D perhaps matching TRBD1 (5 bases). Trimming left V 2 bases short and J 2 bases short, with 6 bases between. The germline gives CDR1 PRHDT, CDR2 FYEKMQ (reference sequence). The CDR3 sequence is 13 residues long. The whole variable domain, remainder taken from reference TRBV13 and TRBJ1-2, is AAGVIQSPRHLIKEKRETATLKCYPIPRHDTVYWYQQGPGQDPQFLISFYEKMQSDKGSIPDRFSAQQFSDYHSELNMSSLELGDSALYFCASSLPGNYGYTFGSGTRLTVV.

The chain recombines TRBV6-5 with TRBJ1-2; TRBD1 matches 8 bases. This CDR3 contains 15 residues. Germline CDR1 and CDR2: MNHEY and SVGAGI. J lost 0 bases, V lost 5 bases, and 5 bases had no gene match. The CDR3 bases are TGTGCCAGCAGTACCGGACAGGGCCCTAACTATGGCTACACCTTC. Its translation is CASSTGQGPNYGYTF.

This clone has a single count. Other DNA sequences in the sample encode the same CDR3. The J gene is TRBJ1-1, the V gene TRBV27; TRBD1 might be the D (5 bases). The CDR3 is 15 residues long. Germline CDR1 MNHEY, CDR2 SMNVEV (reference sequence). V lost 0 bases, J lost 4 bases, and 12 bases lay in between. This CDR3 is CASSLSAGVGTEAFF. The CDR3 DNA follows: TGTGCCAGCAGTTTATCTGCGGGGGTGGGCACTGAAGCTTTCTTT.

V is TRBV3-1 (or the pseudogene TRBV3-2) and J is TRBJ1-2, with 7 positions matching TRBD1. J lost 5 bases, V lost 4 bases, and 10 bases had no gene match. CDR1 and CDR2 (germline): LGHDT, YNNKEL (reference sequence). The CDR3 extends over 15 amino acids. This CDR3 reads CASSPRDSGRYGYTF. The CDR3 nucleotides read TGTGCCAGCAGCCCTCGGGACAGCGGGCGATATGGCTACACCTTC.

The V call is TRBV6-5, the J call TRBJ2-2; 11 bases align to TRBD2. This CDR3 region has 16 residues. The germline V gene encodes CDR1 MNHEY and CDR2 SVGAGI. V lost 2 bases, J lost 4 bases, and 3 bases stayed unmatched. The CDR3 region is CASSYATSGGTGELFF. DNA for the CDR3: TGTGCCAGCAGTTACGCCACTAGCGGGGGCACCGGGGAGCTGTTTTTT.

This chain joins TRBV11-2 and TRBJ2-1, with unresolved D. There are 16 residues in the CDR3. Germline V lookup: CDR1 SGHAT, CDR2 FQNNGV. V lost 5 bases and J lost 1, with 15 bases in between. CDR3 nucleotides: TGTGCCAGCAGCATCCTAGGAGATCCATCCTACAATGAGCAGTTCTTC. Amino acid sequence: CASSILGDPSYNEQFF.

The chain has TRBV20-1 and TRBJ1-2; D not resolved. With 0 bases removed from V and 7 bases from J, the gap between germline ends came to 6 bases. The germline V gene encodes CDR1 DFQATT and CDR2 SNEGSKA (reference sequence). The CDR3 consists of 11 residues. CDR3 region: CSARDTGGYTF. The CDR3 nucleotides are TGCAGTGCTAGAGATACCGGTGGCTACACCTTC.

The CDR3 loop reads CASSFDESNQPQHF. Written as DNA, the CDR3 is TGTGCCAGCAGTTTTGACGAGAGCAATCAGCCCCAGCATTTT. V usage is TRBV28 and J usage is TRBJ1-5, with no clear D. CDR1 is MDHEN and CDR2 is SYDVKM in the germline V gene. V lost 3 bases and J 1 base, leaving 7 bases between the germline ends. The CDR3 length is 14 residues.

The chain recombines TRBV4-1 with TRBJ2-7, with 11 bases matching TRBD1. Trimming cost V 2 bases and J 6 bases; bases outside gene matches: 6. CDR3 size: 15 residues. Germline CDR1 reads MGHRA; CDR2 reads YSYEKL. This CDR3 reads CASSQPDRGPGEQYF. CDR3 DNA: TGCGCCAGCAGCCAACCGGACAGGGGGCCAGGCGAGCAGTACTTC.

In DNA, the CDR3 is TGTGCCAGCAGCCAAAGGGGGGGAGTCCACGAGCAGTACTTC. The encoded protein is CASSQRGGVHEQYF. The rearrangement uses TRBV3-1 (or the pseudogene TRBV3-2) and TRBJ2-7; D possibly corresponds to TRBD2 (7 bases). Trimming removed 2 bases at V and 5 bases at J, with 13 bases between. The CDR3 totals 14 residues. From germline, CDR1 is LGHDT and CDR2 YNNKEL (reference sequence).

V and J are TRBV5-3 and TRBJ2-7, with 7 bases matching TRBD2. TRBV5-3 is flagged as an ORF with uncertain function. J was trimmed by 2 bases and V by 4 bases; bases with no gene match: 9. This CDR3 is built from 15 residues. The CDR3 sequence: CARSLGPRGAYEQYF. The CDR3 nucleotides read TGTGCCAGAAGCCTCGGTCCCCGGGGGGCCTACGAGCAGTACTTC.

This sequence joins TRBV28 and TRBJ1-3, with 9 positions matching TRBD1. V lost 8 bases and J lost 3; bases outside the gene matches: 5. The CDR3 consists of 14 residues. The germline V gene encodes CDR1 MDHEN and CDR2 SYDVKM. CDR3 region: CASQRTGDGNTIYF. The DNA of the CDR3 is TGTGCCAGCCAACGGACAGGGGATGGAAACACCATATATTTT.